This paragraph covers one T cell receptor (beta chain) sequence. The data originate from a study of blood T cell repertoires in COVID-19. Across the study: Sites across the United States, Italy and Spain contributed samples from acute and convalescent COVID-19. Sources were T cells, B-cell-depleted T cells, or PBMCs; the material itself was cDNA or gDNA.

As processed by the authors: Reference gene primer amplification in the assay estimated nucleated cell counts. The table came from immunoSEQ multiplex PCR; TCRdb's copy has only in-frame clones and leaves some out. From that table come the V and J calls and clone size; the DNA was used to work out D and trimming. The repertoire has around 400,000 clones, 80% to 90% of them found once; the top ten carry more than 9%. In Seattle, patients joined the study during active infection and were tracked longitudinally. Trimming took 5 bases from V and 4 from J, leaving 13 bases between them. CDR1 KGHDR and CDR2 SFDVKD come from the germline V gene. The CDR3 has 14 residues.

The sequencing input was peripheral blood. This clonotype was obtained from a woman between 25 and 40 years old with COVID-19, enrolled during active disease. The chain uses TRBV24-1 and TRBJ1-2; D remains ambiguous. This CDR3 is CATSAPEIFYGYTF. In DNA, the CDR3 is TGTGCCACCAGTGCCCCTGAGATCTTCTATGGCTACACCTTC.